This T cell receptor beta chain was identified during a study of blood T cell repertoires in COVID-19. Study as a whole: The samples span acute and convalescent COVID-19 from the United States, Italy and Spain. T cells, B-cell-depleted T cells, or PBMCs provided the cDNA or gDNA that served as material.

Germline values: CDR1 KGHSH, CDR2 LQKENI. CDR3 length: 16 amino acids. V was cut by 3 bases and J by 2 bases, with 11 bases left in between. How the authors handled the data: Nucleated cell number was recorded as an estimate derived from reference gene primer amplification. Clones were sequenced by immunoSEQ multiplex PCR, and TCRdb holds only the in-frame ones, with some missing. V, J and clone size are taken as reported in that table, and D and trimming were inferred from the DNA itself. This repertoire shows around 150,000 clones, around 84% found once; its top ten account for 2.2%. The J gene is TRBJ2-6, the V gene TRBV18, with D maybe TRBD2 (5 bases). Sequenced: peripheral blood. The origin of this receptor is a man between 65 and 85 years old with acute or convalescent COVID-19. The DNA for the CDR3 is TGTGCCAGCTCACCCTCGAGGGTGGCTGGGGCCAACGTCCTGACTTTC. Its protein product is CASSPSRVAGANVLTF.